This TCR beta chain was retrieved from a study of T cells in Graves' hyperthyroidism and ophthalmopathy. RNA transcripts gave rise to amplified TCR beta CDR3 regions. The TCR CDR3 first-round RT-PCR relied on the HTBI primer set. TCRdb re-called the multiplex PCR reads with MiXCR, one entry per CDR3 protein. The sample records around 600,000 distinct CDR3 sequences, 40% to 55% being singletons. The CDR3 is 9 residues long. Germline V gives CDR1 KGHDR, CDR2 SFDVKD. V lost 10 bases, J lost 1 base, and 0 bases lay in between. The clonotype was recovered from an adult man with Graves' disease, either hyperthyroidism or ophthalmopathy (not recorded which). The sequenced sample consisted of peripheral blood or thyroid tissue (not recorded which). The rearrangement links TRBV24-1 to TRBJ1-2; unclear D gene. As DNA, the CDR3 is TGTGCCACTAACTATGGCTACACCTTC. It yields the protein CATNYGYTF.